This TCR beta chain was sequenced for a study of T cell repertoires in cytomegalovirus infection. Study information: From public TCR beta signatures came an indication of both CMV infection and matching HLA type.

The study's findings and limits: The cumulative frequency of public TCR beta families identified carriers of CMV plus the relevant HLA.

From germline, CDR1 is LNHDA and CDR2 SQIVND (reference sequence). CDR3 length: 12 amino acids. Between the trimmed V and J ends, which lost 1 base and 4 bases, there was a span of 4 bases. There are many counts of this clonotype. The antigen is unknown. One entry per CDR3 protein results from TCRdb running MiXCR on the reads. The data show just under 550,000 distinct CDR3 sequences, approximately 25% seen once. Sequences were obtained from PBMCs. This receptor was obtained from a human donor in good health (CMV status not recorded). Some clones in this sample may be carry-over from other donors' samples. The chain couples TRBV19 to TRBJ2-5; D is unresolved. In nucleotides, the CDR3 is TGTGCCAGTAGTATAGGGGGAGAGACCCAGTACTTC. This encodes CASSIGGETQYF.